Listed below are T cell receptor beta chains from one sample, sequenced in a study of identical twins. One entry per CDR3 protein results from TCRdb running MiXCR on the 5' RACE reads. Among under 500,000 distinct CDR3 sequences listed, around an eighth were seen once. A further study also used this sample, focusing on yellow fever vaccine responses in identical twins.

The source material was CD4+ T cells sorted from blood. The receptors shown here come from a woman younger than 30 in good health. Both conserved end residues are part of each CDR3. Fields, in order: clone size, V gene, J gene, D gene, CDR3 DNA, CDR3 protein. A D gene is named only where the DNA matches it firmly. Not every row has a clone size; where given, it reads once, few, many or a size class.

.	TRBV4-3	TRBJ2-6	.	TGCGCCAGCAGCCAAGATGTAGGGTTATTAGCTGGGGCCAACGTCCTGACTTTC	CASSQDVGLLAGANVLTF
few	TRBV6-1	TRBJ2-3	TRBD2	TGTGCCAGCAAAGAGCGGGGTGGAAGCGCAGATACGCAGTATTTT	CASKERGGSADTQYF
.	TRBV9	TRBJ1-1	.	TGTGCCAGCAGCGTAGGTTCAGGAAACACTGAAGCTTTCTTT	CASSVGSGNTEAFF
few	TRBV5-1	TRBJ2-7	TRBD2	TGCGCCAGCAGCTTGGGAAGGGGACTAGCGGGTTCCTCCTACGAGCAGTACTTC	CASSLGRGLAGSSYEQYF
.	TRBV6-2/TRBV6-3	TRBJ2-1	TRBD1	TGTGCCAGCAGTTCCTCACGGGGACAGGGGTGGAATGAGCAGTTCTTC	CASSSSRGQGWNEQFF
few	TRBV20-1	TRBJ2-1	TRBD2	TGCAGTGCTAGAGATCAAACTAGCGAGAGATTCAATGAGCAGTTCTTC	CSARDQTSERFNEQFF
once	TRBV2	TRBJ2-6	.	TGTGCCAGCAGTGCTACAGGGTCTGGGGCCAACGTCCTGACTTTC	CASSATGSGANVLTF
.	TRBV6-1	TRBJ2-5	TRBD2	TGTGCCAGCAGTGAGCCCGGGGGGAGCGCAGAGACCCAGTACTTC	CASSEPGGSAETQYF
few	TRBV24-1	TRBJ2-3	.	TGTGCCACCAGTGACGAGGGTTTATCAGATACGCAGTATTTT	CATSDEGLSDTQYF
many	TRBV12-3/TRBV12-4	TRBJ1-2	.	TGTGCCAGCAGTTTAGGGGTTGGTGGCTACACCTTC	CASSLGVGGYTF
.	TRBV20-1	TRBJ2-5	TRBD2	TGCAGTGCTAGACCCCTAGCGGGGGAGACAAGAACGTTGGAGACCCAGTACTTC	CSARPLAGETRTLETQYF
.	TRBV7-2	TRBJ2-1	.	TGTGCCAGCAGCCCGCCCAGCGCCAATGAGCAGTTCTTC	CASSPPSANEQFF
.	TRBV28	TRBJ1-5	.	TGTGCCAGCAGTTGGGGTTGGGGGGATCAGCCCCAGCATTTT	CASSWGWGDQPQHF
many	TRBV6-1	TRBJ2-7	TRBD2	TGTGCCAGCACCACCAACGGGAGGGAGTACGAGCAGTACTTC	CASTTNGREYEQYF
few	TRBV6-1	TRBJ2-2	.	TGTGCCAGCAGTGTATGGGGGGTCAACACCGGGGAGCTGTTTTTT	CASSVWGVNTGELFF
few	TRBV20-1	TRBJ1-1	.	TGCAGTGCTAGTTGGGGGTTTAAGAACACTGAAGCTTTCTTT	CSASWGFKNTEAFF